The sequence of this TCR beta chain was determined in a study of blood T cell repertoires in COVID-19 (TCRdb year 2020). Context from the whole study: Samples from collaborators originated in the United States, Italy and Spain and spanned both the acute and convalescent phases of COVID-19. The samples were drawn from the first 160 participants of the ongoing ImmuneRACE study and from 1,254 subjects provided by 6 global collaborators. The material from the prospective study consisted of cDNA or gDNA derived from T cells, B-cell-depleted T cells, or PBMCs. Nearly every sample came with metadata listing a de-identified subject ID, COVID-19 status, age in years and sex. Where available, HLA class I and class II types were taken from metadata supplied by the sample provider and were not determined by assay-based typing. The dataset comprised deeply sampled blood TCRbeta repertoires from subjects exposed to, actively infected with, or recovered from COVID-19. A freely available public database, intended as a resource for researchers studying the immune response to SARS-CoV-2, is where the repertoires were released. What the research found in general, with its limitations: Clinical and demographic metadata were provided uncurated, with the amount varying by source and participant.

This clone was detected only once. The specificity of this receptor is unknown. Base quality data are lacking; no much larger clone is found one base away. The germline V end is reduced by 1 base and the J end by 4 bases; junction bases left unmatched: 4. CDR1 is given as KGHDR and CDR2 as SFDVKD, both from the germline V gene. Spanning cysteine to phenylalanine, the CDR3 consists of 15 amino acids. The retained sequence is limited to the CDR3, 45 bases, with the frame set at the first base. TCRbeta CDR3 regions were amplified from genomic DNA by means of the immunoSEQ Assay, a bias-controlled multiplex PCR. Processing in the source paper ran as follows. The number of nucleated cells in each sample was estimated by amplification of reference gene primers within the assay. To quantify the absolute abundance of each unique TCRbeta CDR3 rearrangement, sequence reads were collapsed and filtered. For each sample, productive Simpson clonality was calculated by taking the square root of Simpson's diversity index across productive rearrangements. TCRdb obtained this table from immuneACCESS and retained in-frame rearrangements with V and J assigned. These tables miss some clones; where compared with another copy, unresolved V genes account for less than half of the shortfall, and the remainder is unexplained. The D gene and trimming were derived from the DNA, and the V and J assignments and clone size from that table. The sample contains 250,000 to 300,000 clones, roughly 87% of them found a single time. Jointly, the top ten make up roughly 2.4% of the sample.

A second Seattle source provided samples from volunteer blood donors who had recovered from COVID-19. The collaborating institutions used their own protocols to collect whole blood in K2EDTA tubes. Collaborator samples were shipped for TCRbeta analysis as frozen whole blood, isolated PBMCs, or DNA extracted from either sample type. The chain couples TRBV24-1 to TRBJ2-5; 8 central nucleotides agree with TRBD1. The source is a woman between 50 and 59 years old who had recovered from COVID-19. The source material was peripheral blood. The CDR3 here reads CATSDFPGGAETQYF. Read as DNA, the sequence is TGTGCCACCAGTGATTTCCCAGGGGGCGCAGAGACCCAGTACTTC.